This passage covers 22 T cell receptor beta chains from one sample sequenced in a study of cytomegalovirus exposure and HLA in healthy donors (dated by TCRdb to the late 2010s). Receptor libraries were prepared by the immunoSEQ multiplex PCR assay. A mixture of 60 forward primers for TCR Vbeta segments and 13 reverse primers for TCR Jbeta segments was used in the multiplex PCR. Sourced from immuneACCESS, this table was stored by TCRdb with only in-frame sequences that have V and J called. A share of the clones is absent; for the studies checked, an unresolved V gene accounts for under half, and the remainder has no known explanation. This sample is represented by over 150,000 clones; roughly 80% of them were singletons. The ten biggest clones cover roughly 3.6% of the sample. Input material: PBMCs. These receptors came from a man aged 25 to 40 in good health and CMV-seropositive.

This chain joins TRBV10-2 and TRBJ1-5; no reliable D call. The V gene's germline CDR1 is WSHSY and CDR2 SAAADI. The CDR3 contains 14 residues. Trimming left V 0 bases short and J 4 bases short, with 7 bases between. The CDR3 here is CASSESGPNQPQHF. The CDR3 DNA reads TGCGCCAGCAGTGAGTCGGGCCCAAATCAGCCCCAGCATTTT.

As for this clone: In the same sample, other DNA sequences code for this CDR3. The rearrangement uses TRBV30 and TRBJ1-6; the D is unclear. The V gene's germline CDR1 is GTSNPN and CDR2 SVGIG (reference sequence). V was pared by 4 bases and J by 7 bases, with 14 bases between. CDR3 length equals 14 residues. The CDR3 nucleotides are TGTGCCTGGAAGCCCGGGAGGATGAATTCACCCCTCCACTTT. Its protein product is CAWKPGRMNSPLHF.

The chain is built from TRBV10-3 and TRBJ1-2; 8 bases agree with TRBD1. The CDR3 sequence is 14 residues long. CDR1 is ENHRY and CDR2 is SYGVKD in the germline V gene. V was pared by 8 bases and J by 3 bases, with 8 bases of the junction left unmatched. The CDR3 DNA is TGTGCCATCGGCGGACAGGGTCGCGACTATGGCTACACCTTC. Translating gives CAIGGQGRDYGYTF.

J is TRBJ2-1 and V is TRBV27, with TRBD1 matching 7 bases. CDR1 MNHEY and CDR2 SMNVEV come from the germline V gene (reference sequence). This CDR3 is built from 14 residues. The V and J ends lost 11 bases and 3 bases, in that order; junction bases with no gene match: 10. The CDR3 sequence is CAALRDRYYNEQFF. In DNA, the CDR3 is TGTGCCGCTCTCCGGGACAGATACTACAATGAGCAGTTCTTC.

The rearrangement uses TRBV10-3 and TRBJ1-6; TRBD1 is a possible D gene (5 bases). Trimming stripped 4 bases from V and 7 bases from J, with 14 bases between. The CDR3 totals 15 residues. Germline V gene data show CDR1 as ENHRY and CDR2 as SYGVKD. CDR3 residues: CAISALDSANSPLHF. In nucleotides, the CDR3 is TGTGCCATCAGTGCCTTAGACAGCGCCAATTCACCCCTCCACTTT.

V gene TRBV10-3 combines with J gene TRBJ2-2; a weak D match, TRBD2 (7 bases). The CDR3 has 16 residues. Between the trimmed V and J ends, which lost 2 bases and 3 bases, there was a span of 13 bases. Germline CDR1 ENHRY, CDR2 SYGVKD. This CDR3 reads CAISERGAGDTGELFF. The CDR3 region has the DNA TGTGCCATCAGTGAGCGGGGGGCAGGAGACACCGGGGAGCTGTTTTTT.

The genes are TRBV6-6 and TRBJ2-2; TRBD2 matches 7 bases. Germline CDR1 MNHNY, CDR2 SVGAGI (reference sequence). V trimming: 5 bases; J trimming: 6 bases; junction bases outside the gene matches: 0. CDR3 length equals 12 residues. In DNA form, the CDR3 reads TGTGCCAGCAGTCGGGGGGCCGGGGAGCTGTTTTTT. Translating it yields CASSRGAGELFF.

The V call is TRBV19, the J call TRBJ1-1, with 10 nucleotides matching TRBD1. The CDR3 extends over 14 amino acids. Germline V gene sequence: CDR1 LNHDA, CDR2 SQIVND (reference sequence). V lost 10 bases, J lost 3 bases, and 8 bases stayed unmatched. The CDR3 spells CATKPGQGYTEAFF. CDR3 nucleotides: TGTGCCACTAAACCGGGACAGGGGTACACTGAAGCTTTCTTT.

The rearrangement links TRBV5-1 to TRBJ2-4; D gene unclear. V shed 0 bases and J shed 5 bases, with 9 bases lying between them. CDR3 size: 14 residues. Germline-derived CDR1 and CDR2 are SGHRS and YFSETQ. CDR3: CASSLEVGENIQYF. The CDR3 DNA reads TGCGCCAGCAGCTTGGAAGTCGGTGAAAACATTCAGTACTTC.

This clone has just a few counts. The chain joins TRBV4-1 to TRBJ1-5; possible D gene TRBD1, 6 bases. The CDR3 runs 15 residues. Germline V gene lookup returns CDR1 MGHRA and CDR2 YSYEKL. V was shortened by 3 bases and J by 0 bases, with 9 bases between the two germline ends. CDR3 protein: CASSQRQDSNQPQHF. For the CDR3, the DNA is TGCGCCAGCAGCCAGAGACAGGATAGCAATCAGCCCCAGCATTTT.

This chain joins TRBV12-5 and TRBJ2-7; TRBD1 matches at 8 bases. The CDR3 totals 14 residues. Germline V lookup: CDR1 LGHNT, CDR2 FRNRAP. The V gene end was trimmed by 5 bases and the J gene end by 3 bases; junction bases not matched to a gene: 6. The CDR3 bases are TGTGCTAGTGGTCCAGGGACAGGTAGCTACGAGCAGTACTTC. Translation gives CASGPGTGSYEQYF.

This clone came up a few times. The V gene is TRBV4-1, the J gene TRBJ1-1, with 7 bases matching TRBD1. The J segment lost 5 bases and the V segment lost 4 bases, leaving 4 bases of the junction unmatched. CDR1 is MGHRA and CDR2 is YSYEKL in the germline V gene. The CDR3 spans 13 residues. CDR3 sequence (DNA): TGCGCCAGCAGCCCCGACAGGGAGACTGAAGCTTTCTTT. This sequence encodes CASSPDRETEAFF.

This chain connects TRBV29-1 to TRBJ1-6; D is unclear. CDR3 size: 13 residues. The germline V gene has CDR1 SQVTM and CDR2 ANQGSEA. Deletions cut 4 bases from V and 7 bases from J, with 11 bases between. The CDR3 coding sequence is TGCAGCGTTGGGGAGGACGGGAATTCACCCCTCCACTTT. It encodes CSVGEDGNSPLHF.

The chain links TRBV30 to TRBJ2-7; D unresolved. This CDR3 has 12 residues. V dropped 2 bases and J dropped 4 bases, with 9 bases sitting between them. CDR1 and CDR2 from the germline V gene are GTSNPN and SVGIG (reference sequence). The CDR3: CAWSPTGYEQYF. DNA of the CDR3: TGTGCCTGGAGTCCTACCGGGTACGAGCAGTACTTC.

The genes are TRBV11-2 and TRBJ2-7; 7 nucleotides align to TRBD1. The ends lost 3 bases at V and 3 bases at J; junction bases unmatched: 5. This CDR3 has 14 residues. Germline CDR1 and CDR2: SGHAT and FQNNGV. For the CDR3, the DNA is TGTGCCAGCAGCTTTGACAGGGATAGCTACGAGCAGTACTTC. Translation gives CASSFDRDSYEQYF.

The sample holds one count of this clone. The V gene is TRBV10-3, the J gene TRBJ2-1; 14 bases agree with TRBD2. Looked up from germline, CDR1 is ENHRY and CDR2 is SYGVKD. The CDR3 runs to 18 residues. J gave up 0 bases and V 5 bases, and 6 bases lay outside the gene matches. CDR3 sequence (DNA): TGTGCCATCAGTCCGGGACTAGCGGGGGAGAGCTCCTACAATGAGCAGTTCTTC. Residues: CAISPGLAGESSYNEQFF.

This sequence joins TRBV9 and TRBJ1-5, with D possibly being TRBD1 (6 bases). Trimming took 4 bases from V and 0 from J, leaving 8 bases between them. The germline V gene encodes CDR1 SGDLS and CDR2 YYNGEE. The CDR3 sequence is 14 residues long. CDR3 loop: CASSRDTSNQPQHF. DNA of the CDR3: TGTGCCAGCAGCAGGGACACTAGCAATCAGCCCCAGCATTTT.

V usage is TRBV28 and J usage is TRBJ2-3; 7 bases agree with TRBD1. The ends lost 5 bases at V and 4 bases at J; junction bases unmatched: 12. CDR3 size: 16 residues. CDR1 and CDR2 (germline): MDHEN, SYDVKM. CDR3 DNA sequence: TGTGCCAGCAGTCGAGAAGGGACAGCACAATCAGATACGCAGTATTTT. It codes for CASSREGTAQSDTQYF.

This clone was seen just once. The chain combines TRBV28 with TRBJ1-2, with 10 nucleotides matching TRBD1. Losses at the gene ends were 4 bases for V and 4 bases for J; bases not matched to a gene: 6. The CDR3 length is 15 residues. Germline loops: CDR1 MDHEN, CDR2 SYDVKM. CDR3 sequence reads: CASSSPGQGTYGYTF. In nucleotides, the CDR3 is TGTGCCAGCAGTTCGCCGGGACAGGGGACCTATGGCTACACCTTC.

The chain combines TRBV6-6 with TRBJ2-3; D is perhaps TRBD1 (6 bases). V was pared by 3 bases and J by 2 bases, with 12 bases between. The CDR3 totals 15 residues. Per the germline V gene, CDR1 is MNHNY and CDR2 is SVGAGI (reference sequence). The CDR3 bases are TGTGCCAGCAGTTATAGGACAGTGGACACAGATACGCAGTATTTT. This gives the protein CASSYRTVDTDTQYF.

The chain is built from TRBV5-6 and TRBJ2-5; 8 bases fit TRBD2. In germline, CDR1 is SGHDT, CDR2 YYEEEE. The CDR3 covers 15 residues. Trimming removed 5 bases from V and 3 bases from J; junction bases left unmatched: 9. The CDR3 spells CASRIRGGFKETQYF. CDR3 sequence (DNA): TGTGCCAGCAGGATCCGGGGGGGGTTTAAAGAGACCCAGTACTTC.

The CDR3 loop is CASSAQGTSTDTQYF. The CDR3 coding sequence is TGTGCCAGCAGCGCACAGGGGACTAGCACAGATACGCAGTATTTT. This chain links TRBV2 with TRBJ2-3, with D possibly being TRBD1 (7 bases). The CDR3 extends over 15 amino acids. Deletions cut 6 bases from V and 0 bases from J, with 13 bases between. From germline, CDR1 is SNHLY and CDR2 FYNNEI.